These 6 T cell receptor beta chains were sequenced from one sample in a study of shared clonotypes between healthy human individuals. The method was immunoSEQ multiplex PCR; TCRdb's version includes in-frame clones alone and lacks a portion of them. The table shows fewer than 600,000 clones, with about four fifths occurring only once. Material for sequencing was PBMCs. Receptor source: a woman aged 40 to 50 in good health. Some clones in this sample may be carry-over from other donors' samples.

The chain combines TRBV7-2 with TRBJ2-2; D could derive from TRBD1 or TRBD2 (5 bases each). Trimming took 1 base from V and 7 from J, leaving 19 bases between them. Per germline, CDR1 SGHTA and CDR2 FQGNSA. The CDR3 has 17 residues. The CDR3 loop is CASSLGGTAGGRGELFF. In DNA form, the CDR3 reads TGTGCCAGCAGCTTAGGGGGGACGGCGGGTGGACGCGGGGAGCTGTTTTTT.

The gene calls are TRBV7-9 and TRBJ2-7; D not certain. The length of the CDR3 is 11 residues. Deletions cut 3 bases from V and 6 bases from J, with 6 bases between. Germline V CDR1 and CDR2: SEHNR, FQNEAQ (reference sequence). The CDR3 DNA follows: TGTGCCAGCAGCTTTGCTTCCGAGCAGTACTTC. The encoded protein is CASSFASEQYF.

V and J are TRBV7-8 and TRBJ2-5; D unclear. Trimming stripped 7 bases from V and 2 bases from J, with 8 bases between. Germline V gives CDR1 SGHVS, CDR2 FQNEAQ. The CDR3 sequence is 12 residues long. CDR3 bases: TGTGCCAGCAATTACCCACAAGAGACCCAGTACTTC. Its translation: CASNYPQETQYF.

This clone was observed a single time. This sequence is one base from a far larger clone and is likely a read error. This same CDR3 is encoded by further DNA sequences in the sample. The chain couples TRBV4-2 to TRBJ1-1; D might be TRBD1 (6 bases). This CDR3 is built from 14 residues. Per the germline V gene, CDR1 is LGHNA and CDR2 is YNFKEQ. The CDR3 loop reads CASSQGLDSQGAFF. The CDR3 nucleotides read TGTGCCAGTAGCCAAGGCCTGGACAGCCAGGGGGCTTTCTTT.

The CDR3 nucleotides are TGTGCCTGGAGTGCCCAGGGTTTAACGACCCAGCATTTT. Translating gives CAWSAQGLTTQHF. This chain connects TRBV30 to TRBJ1-5; a weak D match, TRBD1 (5 bases). Trimming cost V 1 base and J 11 bases, with 15 bases left between them. The CDR3 consists of 13 residues. Germline CDR1 GTSNPN, CDR2 SVGIG (reference sequence).

The chain is built from TRBV15 and TRBJ2-7, with 12 bases aligning to TRBD1. V was clipped by 3 bases and J by 5 bases; unmatched bases: 8. Germline loops: CDR1 LNHNV, CDR2 YYDKDF (reference sequence). The CDR3 is made up of 16 amino acids. CDR3 nucleotides: TGTGCCACCAGCAGCAGAGAGGGGACAGGGGGCAACGAGCAGTACTTC. Translating it yields CATSSREGTGGNEQYF.